What follows are 3 T cell receptor beta chains derived from one specimen sequenced in a study of T cell repertoires in cytomegalovirus infection. One entry per CDR3 protein, called by TCRdb with MiXCR from the reads. The sample shows more than 500,000 distinct CDR3 sequences, more than 15% of them seen only once. Input material: CD8+ T cells from PBMCs. The origin of the receptors is a human donor in good health (CMV status not recorded). Some clones in this sample may be carry-over from other donors' samples.

This chain connects TRBV28 to TRBJ2-1, with no clear D. Germline V CDR1 and CDR2: MDHEN, SYDVKM. CDR3 length equals 15 residues. The ends were cut back, 8 bases at V and 8 bases at J, with 22 bases in the middle. CDR3 sequence: CASFRTAIAGDEQFF. DNA of the CDR3: TGTGCCAGCTTCCGGACGGCGATAGCCGGCGATGAGCAGTTCTTC.

This clonotype was seen many times. The chain is built from TRBV19 and TRBJ2-5, with D possibly matching TRBD2 (5 bases). This CDR3 contains 14 residues. Trimming left V 3 bases short and J 5 bases short, with 13 bases between. The germline V gene encodes CDR1 LNHDA and CDR2 SQIVND (reference sequence). The CDR3 DNA reads as TGTGCCAGTAGTATTGGGAGTCGTTGGGAGACCCAGTACTTC. It encodes CASSIGSRWETQYF.

The chain employs TRBV6-6 and TRBJ2-7; a possible D gene is TRBD1 (5 bases). CDR1 and CDR2 from the germline V gene are MNHNY and SVGAGI (reference sequence). Between the trimmed V and J ends, which lost 0 bases and 3 bases, there was a span of 12 bases. This CDR3 has 15 amino acids. CDR3 sequence: CASSYSKGRDYEQYF. In DNA, the CDR3 is TGTGCCAGCAGTTACTCAAAGGGCAGGGACTACGAGCAGTACTTC.